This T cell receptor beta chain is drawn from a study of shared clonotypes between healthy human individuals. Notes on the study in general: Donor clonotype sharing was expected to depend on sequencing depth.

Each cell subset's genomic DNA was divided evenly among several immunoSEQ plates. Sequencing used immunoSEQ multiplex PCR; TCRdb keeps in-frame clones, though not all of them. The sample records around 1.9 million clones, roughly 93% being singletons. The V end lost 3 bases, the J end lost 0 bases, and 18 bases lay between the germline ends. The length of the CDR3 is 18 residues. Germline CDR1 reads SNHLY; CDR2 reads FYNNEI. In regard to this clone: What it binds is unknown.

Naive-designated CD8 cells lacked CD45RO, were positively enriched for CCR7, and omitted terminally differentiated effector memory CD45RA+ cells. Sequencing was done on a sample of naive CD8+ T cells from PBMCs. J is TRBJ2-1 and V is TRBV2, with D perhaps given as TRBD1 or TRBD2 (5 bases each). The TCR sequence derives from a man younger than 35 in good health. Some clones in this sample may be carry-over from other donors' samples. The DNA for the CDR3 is TGTGCCAGCAGTGAGCCGGGAATAGGGGATAGCTCCTACAATGAGCAGTTCTTC. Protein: CASSEPGIGDSSYNEQFF.